This T cell receptor (beta chain) was identified during a study of blood T cell dynamics during melanoma immunotherapy. CDR1 KGHSH and CDR2 LQKENI come from the germline V gene. J lost 9 bases, V lost 6 bases, and 7 bases had no gene match. The CDR3 runs to 14 residues. The time point is: week 3, after first cycle of checkpoint inhibitor. Libraries were prepared by immunoSEQ multiplex PCR; TCRdb keeps only in-frame clonotypes and omits some of them. The data contain around 10,000 clones, 80% of them singletons. The chain uses TRBV18 and TRBJ1-6; TRBD1 matches at 8 bases. This sequence was found in a human donor with melanoma. Material: blood, obtained from a patient treated with checkpoint blockade. The CDR3 loop is CASSLTGVGSPLHF. CDR3 coding DNA: TGTGCCAGCTCGCTGACAGGGGTAGGTTCACCCCTCCACTTT. The complete variable domain, with remaining parts taken from reference TRBV18 and TRBJ1-6, reads NAGVMQNPRHLVRRRGQEARLRCSPMKGHSHVYWYRQLPEEGLKFMVYLQKENIIDESGMPKERFSAEFPKEGPSILRIQQVVRGDSAAYFCASSLTGVGSPLHFGNGTRLTVT.